These 14 T cell receptor beta chains were sequenced from one sample in a study of response to subunit inactivated influenza vaccine. From the RT-PCR reads, TCRdb called clonotypes with MiXCR, one entry per CDR3 protein. The data contain some 500,000 distinct CDR3 sequences, about 15% of them singletons. Material: CD4+ T cells sorted from PBMCs, obtained roughly 24 months after vaccination. These receptors were collected from a man aged 45 to 70 who received an inactivated influenza vaccine.

Only a few counts were recorded for this clonotype. The V gene is TRBV20-1, the J gene TRBJ1-6; D perhaps matches TRBD1 (6 bases). Germline lookup yields CDR1 DFQATT and CDR2 SNEGSKA (reference sequence). Deletions cut 7 bases from V and 7 bases from J, with 14 bases between. The CDR3 extends over 13 amino acids. The CDR3 protein is CSVRRGANSPLHF. In DNA, the CDR3 is TGCAGTGTTCGCAGGGGAGCGAATTCACCCCTCCACTTT.

This clonotype was counted between two and nine times. J is TRBJ1-2 and V is TRBV20-1; perhaps TRBD1 as D (5 bases). Trimming cost V 6 bases and J 2 bases, with 10 bases left between them. There are 12 residues in the CDR3. CDR1 and CDR2 (germline): DFQATT, SNEGSKA (reference sequence). This CDR3 is CSARGANYGYTF. The CDR3 DNA sequence: TGCAGTGCCCGAGGGGCAAACTATGGCTACACCTTC.

The chain recombines TRBV19 with TRBJ2-3; D is possibly TRBD2 (5 bases). The V and J ends lost 5 bases and 1 base respectively, with 16 bases between them. Germline loops: CDR1 LNHDA, CDR2 SQIVND (reference sequence). CDR3 length equals 16 residues. The CDR3 spells CASSLGLGWGTDTQYF. DNA for the CDR3: TGTGCCAGTAGTCTTGGACTTGGGTGGGGCACAGATACGCAGTATTTT.

This clonotype was found a few times. This chain joins TRBV19 and TRBJ1-2; 7 nucleotides align to TRBD1. The CDR3 contains 15 residues. Trimming took 6 bases from V and 0 from J; bases not matched to a gene: 7. Looked up from germline, CDR1 is LNHDA and CDR2 is SQIVND (reference sequence). The CDR3 region has the DNA TGTGCCAGTAGGACGGGACAGACGACTAACTATGGCTACACCTTC. Protein product: CASRTGQTTNYGYTF.

V is TRBV6-2 or TRBV6-3 and J is TRBJ2-3; 10 nucleotides match TRBD2. Germline-derived CDR1 and CDR2 are MNHEY and SVGEGT. The CDR3 has 17 residues. Trimming cost V 6 bases and J 0 bases; bases outside gene matches: 9. CDR3 in amino acids: CASRTGLARTSTDTQYF. The CDR3 nucleotides read TGTGCCAGCAGAACGGGACTAGCGAGAACTAGCACAGATACGCAGTATTTT.

V gene TRBV28 combines with J gene TRBJ1-5; tentative D call: TRBD1 (6 bases). The CDR3 length is 11 residues. The germline V gene encodes CDR1 MDHEN and CDR2 SYDVKM. With 5 bases removed from V and 11 bases from J, the gap between germline ends came to 10 bases. CDR3 DNA: TGTGCCAGCAGTCTCGGACAGTCCCAGCATTTT. This gives the protein CASSLGQSQHF.

This clonotype was found many times. The V and J genes are TRBV10-3 and TRBJ2-2; a possible D gene is TRBD1 (5 bases). V was clipped by 1 base and J by 2 bases, with 17 bases between them. This CDR3 is built from 18 residues. CDR1 and CDR2 (germline): ENHRY, SYGVKD. The CDR3 loop is CAISELLLPDTNTGELFF. The CDR3 DNA reads as TGTGCCATCAGTGAGTTACTTCTCCCGGACACAAACACCGGGGAGCTGTTTTTT.

This clonotype was detected many times. The chain employs TRBV29-1 and TRBJ1-1; D gene uncertain. The CDR3 totals 12 residues. V was pared by 7 bases and J by 4 bases, with 13 bases between. CDR1 is SQVTM and CDR2 is ANQGSEA in the germline V gene. The CDR3 here is CSAHQLITEAFF. CDR3 sequence (DNA): TGCAGCGCCCACCAACTGATCACTGAAGCTTTCTTT.

This clonotype was seen ten or more times. The CDR3 reads CASSQRGQGEREKLFF. DNA for the CDR3: TGTGCCAGCAGCCAGCGTGGTCAAGGGGAACGGGAAAAACTGTTTTTT. The chain employs TRBV3-1 and TRBJ1-4; the D gene is possibly TRBD1 (5 bases). The CDR3 length is 16 residues. Per the germline V gene, CDR1 is LGHDT and CDR2 is YNNKEL (reference sequence). The ends were cut back, 3 bases at V and 8 bases at J, with 19 bases in the middle.

This clonotype was recorded many times. This rearrangement joins TRBV7-3 to TRBJ2-7; 7 bases match TRBD1. This CDR3 is built from 13 residues. Germline values: CDR1 SGHTA, CDR2 FQGTGA. Losses at the gene ends were 6 bases for V and 3 bases for J; bases not matched to a gene: 5. The CDR3 loop reads CASSSSGGYEQYF. In DNA, the CDR3 is TGTGCCAGCAGTTCCTCAGGGGGCTACGAGCAGTACTTC.

In its sample, this clonotype was seen a few times. The genes are TRBV11-2 and TRBJ2-5; 9 bases are shared with TRBD1. The CDR3 consists of 15 residues. Trimming took 4 bases from V and 7 from J; bases not matched to a gene: 10. Looked up from germline, CDR1 is SGHAT and CDR2 is FQNNGV. CDR3 DNA: TGTGCCAGCAGCTCCTTGACAGGGGGGTTGGTGACCCAGTACTTC. Its translation is CASSSLTGGLVTQYF.

This clonotype was observed a handful of times. The chain is built from TRBV6-5 and TRBJ1-1; D remains unclear. The CDR3 is 11 residues long. Germline-derived CDR1 and CDR2 are MNHEY and SVGAGI. V lost 6 bases to trimming and J lost 11 bases, with 13 bases between them. The CDR3 nucleotides read TGTGCCAGCAGGTCTACAGACCGGGCTTTCTTT. Amino acid sequence: CASRSTDRAFF.

This clonotype was seen more than once but under ten times. The CDR3 spells CSVSDRGYEQYF. The CDR3 DNA reads TGCAGCGTATCGGACAGGGGCTACGAGCAGTACTTC. This rearrangement joins TRBV29-1 to TRBJ2-7, with 9 bases aligning to TRBD1. V lost 6 bases and J lost 3; bases outside the gene matches: 3. Germline V gives CDR1 SQVTM, CDR2 ANQGSEA. The CDR3 runs to 12 residues.

The chain uses TRBV4-3 and TRBJ1-2; a weak D match, TRBD1 (5 bases). This CDR3 comprises 17 residues. V lost 1 base to trimming and J lost 4 bases, with 19 bases between them. Germline CDR1 and CDR2: LGHNA and YSLEER. This CDR3 is CASSQGAGRGSAYGYTF. CDR3 DNA sequence: TGCGCCAGCAGCCAAGGGGCAGGGCGCGGGTCTGCCTATGGCTACACCTTC.